One and the same sample provided the 15 T cell receptor beta chains below, sequenced in a study of shared clonotypes between healthy human individuals. Measured with immunoSEQ multiplex PCR; TCRdb has only the in-frame clones, and not every one. Found here are 2 million to 3 million clones, about 92% of them singletons; the top ten hold roughly 0.13%. Input material: naive CD4+ T cells sorted from blood. The subset here: CD45RA+ positively selected. Every receptor here comes from a man in his late teens or twenties in good health.

The chain joins TRBV6-5 to TRBJ1-6; D is undetermined. Per the germline V gene, CDR1 is MNHEY and CDR2 is SVGAGI. The CDR3 has 15 residues. V lost 6 bases, J lost 8 bases, and 17 bases lay in between. Written as DNA, the CDR3 is TGTGCCAGCAGCCCCTTAAGCCCGAGGGATTCACCCCTCCACTTT. This codes for CASSPLSPRDSPLHF.

This chain links TRBV4-1 with TRBJ2-3, with 13 bases identical to TRBD2. The CDR3 sequence is 17 residues long. Germline lookup yields CDR1 MGHRA and CDR2 YSYEKL. V lost 0 bases and J lost 4; bases outside the gene matches: 4. The CDR3 DNA follows: TGCGCCAGCAGCCAAGAGGGACTAGCGGGGAACCCAGATACGCAGTATTTT. It is translated as CASSQEGLAGNPDTQYF.

This clone occurred once. The V and J genes are TRBV2 and TRBJ2-2; D is unclear. The germline V and J ends were trimmed by 7 bases and 4 bases, with 13 bases remaining between them. Germline V gene sequence: CDR1 SNHLY, CDR2 FYNNEI. The CDR3 runs 14 residues. The CDR3 sequence is CASKGELGTGELFF. The CDR3 DNA reads TGTGCCAGCAAAGGCGAGCTCGGCACCGGGGAGCTGTTTTTT.

This chain uses TRBV9 with TRBJ2-1; D unresolved. CDR1 is SGDLS, CDR2 YYNGEE, per germline. CDR3 length: 16 amino acids. Trimming took 1 base from V and 0 from J, leaving 11 bases between them. CDR3 region: CASSVWKNSSYNEQFF. CDR3 nucleotide sequence: TGTGCCAGCAGCGTATGGAAGAACAGCTCCTACAATGAGCAGTTCTTC.

V is TRBV5-1 and J is TRBJ2-1, with 8 bases lining up with TRBD1. J was trimmed by 7 bases and V by 4 bases; bases with no gene match: 10. Germline V gene data show CDR1 as SGHRS and CDR2 as YFSETQ. The CDR3 is made up of 15 amino acids. DNA of the CDR3: TGCGCCAGCAGCCAGACCAGGACAGGGCGTAATGAGCAGTTCTTC. It translates to CASSQTRTGRNEQFF.

V gene TRBV19 combines with J gene TRBJ1-6; possibly TRBD1 for D (5 bases). The CDR3 is made up of 16 amino acids. Germline V lookup: CDR1 LNHDA, CDR2 SQIVND (reference sequence). Trimming left V 5 bases short and J 9 bases short, with 20 bases between. In DNA form, the CDR3 reads TGTGCCAGTAGTCGGAAGGGGCTCACTGGGGGTTCACCCCTCCACTTT. Protein: CASSRKGLTGGSPLHF.

J is TRBJ2-6 and V is TRBV18; D possibly corresponds to TRBD1 (6 bases). The germline gives CDR1 KGHSH, CDR2 LQKENI. The CDR3 totals 17 residues. Trimming pared 3 bases from V and 0 bases from J, leaving 12 bases between. The CDR3 reads CASSPETGSSGANVLTF. Written as DNA, the CDR3 is TGTGCCAGCTCACCGGAAACAGGGAGCTCTGGGGCCAACGTCCTGACTTTC. Drawing the rest from reference TRBV18 and TRBJ2-6, the complete variable domain is NAGVMQNPRHLVRRRGQEARLRCSPMKGHSHVYWYRQLPEEGLKFMVYLQKENIIDESGMPKERFSAEFPKEGPSILRIQQVVRGDSAAYFCASSPETGSSGANVLTFGAGSRLTVL.

As concerns this clone: Different DNA sequences within this sample yield the same CDR3. J is TRBJ2-1 and V is TRBV10-3; D gene unclear. CDR1 and CDR2 (germline): ENHRY, SYGVKD. The ends were cut back, 3 bases at V and 8 bases at J, with 5 bases in the middle. This CDR3 has 11 residues. CDR3 sequence: CAISESYEQFF. CDR3 in DNA: TGTGCCATCAGTGAATCTTATGAGCAGTTCTTC.

The V gene is TRBV7-9, the J gene TRBJ1-2; 9 bases are shared with TRBD1. With 5 bases clipped from V and 6 bases from J, the junction kept 7 bases outside the gene matches. The CDR3 extends over 14 amino acids. Germline-derived CDR1 and CDR2 are SEHNR and FQNEAQ (reference sequence). The CDR3 DNA sequence: TGTGCCAGCAGCCCACCTGGACAGGGGAATGGCTACACCTTC. Translated: CASSPPGQGNGYTF.

The chain recombines TRBV6-6 with TRBJ1-3; 7 nucleotides match TRBD1. V was pared by 5 bases and J by 4 bases, with 11 bases of the junction left unmatched. The CDR3 is 16 amino acids. The germline V gene has CDR1 MNHNY and CDR2 SVGAGI (reference sequence). CDR3 amino acids: CASSTAMTGTGNTIYF. The CDR3 nucleotides are TGTGCCAGCAGTACGGCGATGACAGGGACGGGAAACACCATATATTTT.

In nucleotides, the CDR3 is TGTGCCAGCAGCAGCCGGGCCCCCGCGCCCCGGGAGACCCAGTACTTC. Protein product: CASSSRAPAPRETQYF. The J gene is TRBJ2-5, the V gene TRBV21-1. TRBV21-1 is marked as a pseudogene. The CDR3 spans 16 residues.

The chain links TRBV5-6 to TRBJ2-5, with D perhaps TRBD2 (6 bases). Germline CDR1 is SGHDT and CDR2 is YYEEEE. There are 15 residues in the CDR3. With 1 base removed from V and 5 bases from J, the gap between germline ends came to 15 bases. The CDR3 nucleotides are TGTGCCAGCAGCTTGCGTTCGCGGGGAATCGAGACCCAGTACTTC. Protein sequence: CASSLRSRGIETQYF.

This chain uses TRBV7-2 with TRBJ2-1; 8 bases align to TRBD2. The CDR3 totals 16 residues. The V segment lost 1 base and the J segment 9 bases; nucleotides outside the gene matches: 11. CDR1 and CDR2 (germline): SGHTA, FQGNSA. CDR3 nucleotides: TGTGCCAGCAGCTTAGGTTCGGCTAGCGGGTTAGGTGAGCAGTTCTTC. Amino acid sequence: CASSLGSASGLGEQFF.

With regard to this clone: Other DNA sequences of this sample code for an identical CDR3. The genes are TRBV7-9 and TRBJ2-3; D unclear. The CDR3 is 15 amino acids. V was cut by 1 base and J by 0 bases, with 8 bases left in between. CDR1 SEHNR and CDR2 FQNEAQ come from the germline V gene (reference sequence). In nucleotides, the CDR3 is TGTGCCAGCAGCTTAGGTCAGGTTAGCACAGATACGCAGTATTTT. This gives the protein CASSLGQVSTDTQYF.

This sequence joins TRBV11-2 and TRBJ1-2, with unresolved D. The CDR3 consists of 14 residues. V was cut by 4 bases and J by 0 bases, with 9 bases left in between. Per the germline V gene, CDR1 is SGHAT and CDR2 is FQNNGV. The CDR3 DNA sequence: TGTGCCAGCAGCTCACGGGTTGCTAACTATGGCTACACCTTC. It specifies CASSSRVANYGYTF.